This TCR beta chain stems from a study of blood T cell repertoires in COVID-19. Study-level background: The cDNA or gDNA used as material had been derived from T cells, B-cell-depleted T cells, or PBMCs.

In terms of age and location, participants ranged from roughly 18 to 100 years and lived in under 30 US areas. Participant-given clinical history determined each cohort assignment. Per the original methods: Estimates of nucleated cell counts were drawn from the amplification of reference gene primers. The protocol was immunoSEQ multiplex PCR, while the TCRdb copy is restricted to in-frame clones and leaves out a portion. Clone size and V and J calls were adopted from that table, with D and trimming inferred from the DNA. Altogether fewer than 350,000 clones are present, approximately 91% being singletons, with the ten largest covering approximately 2.5%. V lost 3 bases to trimming and J lost 2 bases; unmatched junction nucleotides: 8. Germline V gene data show CDR1 as LNHDA and CDR2 as SQIVND (reference sequence). This CDR3 region has 17 residues.

Sequencing was carried out using PBMCs or T cells enriched from blood (not recorded which). The rearrangement uses TRBV19 and TRBJ1-1, with 11 bases lining up with TRBD1. This TCR came from a woman between 40 and 50 years old with acute COVID-19. Here the CDR3 reads CASSIRDRGFTNTEAFF. CDR3 in DNA: TGTGCCAGTAGTATCCGGGACAGGGGGTTTACAAACACTGAAGCTTTCTTT.